The 32 T cell receptor beta chains listed next were all sequenced from one sample in a study of cytomegalovirus exposure and HLA in healthy donors. 13 Jbeta primers and 60 Vbeta primers were used for the PCR. The assay was immunoSEQ multiplex PCR, and TCRdb's table has in-frame clones only and misses some. The sample records 150,000 to 200,000 clones, over 65% being singletons. The sample was PBMCs. Receptors were obtained from a young man in good health and CMV-seronegative.

The DNA for the CDR3 is TGTGCCAGCAGCCGCCGGAGGGGTCCGACAGATACGCAGTATTTT. This gives the protein CASSRRRGPTDTQYF. The chain couples TRBV11-3 to TRBJ2-3, with D perhaps matching TRBD2 (6 bases). Germline V gene sequence: CDR1 SGHNT, CDR2 YENEEA. The V end was cut by 5 bases, the J end by 3 bases, with 15 bases between. CDR3 length: 15 amino acids.

The chain links TRBV6-1 to TRBJ1-1; 7 nucleotides line up with TRBD1. From germline, CDR1 is MNHNS and CDR2 SASEGT. CDR3 length equals 15 residues. V was pared by 6 bases and J by 4 bases, with 11 bases of the junction left unmatched. CDR3 nucleotide sequence: TGTGCCAGCAGGTTATACGACAGGGAAGGCACTGAAGCTTTCTTT. Its protein is CASRLYDREGTEAFF.

Notes on this clone: Other DNA sequences from this sample encode an identical CDR3 as well. The CDR3 loop reads CASSLAGETQYF. CDR3 DNA: TGCGCCAGCAGCTTGGCGGGTGAGACCCAGTACTTC. The rearrangement links TRBV5-1 to TRBJ2-5; D gene ambiguous. From germline, CDR1 is SGHRS and CDR2 YFSETQ. Trimming cost V 0 bases and J 5 bases, with 5 bases left between them. This CDR3 spans 12 amino acids.

In this sample, this clone turned up a few times. The chain recombines TRBV9 with TRBJ2-3, with D possibly being TRBD1 (6 bases). The germline gives CDR1 SGDLS, CDR2 YYNGEE. The CDR3 is made up of 14 amino acids. V gave up 0 bases and J gave up 8 bases, with 13 bases separating them. The DNA of the CDR3 is TGTGCCAGCAGCGTAGAGACAGGAGAGGGTACGCAGTATTTT. It encodes CASSVETGEGTQYF. The variable domain in full, with the rest retrieved from reference TRBV9 and TRBJ2-3, is DSGVTQTPKHLITATGQRVTLRCSPRSGDLSVYWYQQSLDQGLQFLIQYYNGEERAKGNILERFSAQQFPDLHSELNLSSLELGDSALYFCASSVETGEGTQYFGPGTRLTVL.

Only a few counts were recorded for this clone. This sequence joins TRBV4-3 and TRBJ2-3, with D possibly being TRBD2 (5 bases). This CDR3 is built from 14 residues. The V gene's germline CDR1 is LGHNA and CDR2 YSLEER. V was trimmed by 2 bases and J by 6 bases, leaving 12 bases between them. The CDR3 nucleotides are TGCGCCAGCAGCCAACATGAGGGTACCGATACGCAGTATTTT. Its protein product is CASSQHEGTDTQYF.

V and J are TRBV6-6 and TRBJ1-1; the D gene is possibly TRBD1 (6 bases). This CDR3 spans 16 amino acids. Trimming left V 0 bases short and J 0 bases short, with 11 bases between. Germline V lookup: CDR1 MNHNY, CDR2 SVGAGI (reference sequence). CDR3 sequence: CASSYSDSDMNTEAFF. The CDR3, as DNA: TGTGCCAGCAGTTACTCGGACAGCGATATGAACACTGAAGCTTTCTTT.

The V and J genes are TRBV7-8 and TRBJ1-5; weak D call: TRBD1 (6 bases). This CDR3 has 15 residues. The V gene's germline CDR1 is SGHVS and CDR2 FQNEAQ. Deletions cut 5 bases from V and 5 bases from J, with 16 bases between. As DNA, the CDR3 is TGTGCCAGCAGCCCAGGACAGACGCGGGATCAGCCCCAGCATTTT. Its protein is CASSPGQTRDQPQHF.

This clone occurred a few times. The V gene is TRBV25-1, the J gene TRBJ2-3; D uncertain. V lost 3 bases and J lost 1, with 8 bases in between. This CDR3 comprises 14 residues. CDR1 is MGHDK, CDR2 SYGVNS, per germline. The DNA for the CDR3 is TGTGCCAGCAGTGACCCCCCCGGCACAGATACGCAGTATTTT. This encodes CASSDPPGTDTQYF.

The chain joins TRBV7-6 to TRBJ2-5; the match to TRBD1 covers 12 bases. The assigned J gene may be wrong: the sequence end matches TRBJ2-7 better. The CDR3 has 14 amino acids. CDR1 is SGHVS, CDR2 FNYEAQ, per germline. CDR3 loop: CASSAGTGGFEQYF. The CDR3, as DNA: TGTGCCAGCAGTGCCGGGACAGGGGGCTTCGAGCAGTACTTC.

This clone was counted a single time. This sequence joins TRBV7-2 and TRBJ1-5, with D perhaps matching TRBD1 (6 bases). The germline V and J ends were trimmed by 3 bases and 7 bases, with 16 bases remaining between them. The CDR3 is 15 amino acids. Per germline, CDR1 SGHTA and CDR2 FQGNSA. The CDR3 here is CASSLEQGFEQPQHF. CDR3 sequence (DNA): TGTGCCAGCAGCTTGGAACAGGGATTTGAACAGCCCCAGCATTTT. Full variable domain (remainder filled in from reference TRBV7-2 and TRBJ1-5): GAGVSQSPSNKVTEKGKDVELRCDPISGHTALYWYRQSLGQGLEFLIYFQGNSAPDKSGLPSDRFSAERTGGSVSTLTIQRTQQEDSAVYLCASSLEQGFEQPQHFGDGTRLSIL.

This rearrangement joins TRBV30 to TRBJ2-7, with 12 bases identical to TRBD2. Losses at the gene ends were 4 bases for V and 6 bases for J; bases not matched to a gene: 1. The germline gives CDR1 GTSNPN, CDR2 SVGIG (reference sequence). The CDR3 has 12 amino acids. The CDR3 DNA follows: TGTGCCTGGACTAGCGGGAGGGGCGAGCAGTACTTC. As protein: CAWTSGRGEQYF.

This chain joins TRBV5-6 and TRBJ2-5; 10 bases align to TRBD2. The J call could be wrong; TRBJ2-7 is a better fit for the DNA end. Germline assignment: CDR1 SGHDT and CDR2 YYEEEE. The CDR3 is made up of 16 amino acids. The CDR3 region has the DNA TGTGCCAGCAGCTTGGGCCCTAGCGGGAGTTCATCCGAGCAGTACTTC. Its translation: CASSLGPSGSSSEQYF.

The CDR3 nucleotides are TGTGCCTGGAGTGCGGGACAGGGAATCCAAGAGACCCAGTACTTC. This sequence encodes CAWSAGQGIQETQYF. The V gene is TRBV30, the J gene TRBJ2-5, with TRBD1 identical over 9 bases. The CDR3 has 15 residues. Germline CDR1 is GTSNPN and CDR2 is SVGIG (reference sequence). After removal of 1 base from V and 1 base from J, the junction contained 4 bases not matched to a gene. Combining the CDR3 with reference TRBV30 and TRBJ2-5 gives the whole variable domain SQTIHQWPATLVQPVGSPLSLECTVEGTSNPNLYWYRQAAGRGLQLLFYSVGIGQISSEVPQNLSASRPQDRQFILSSKKLLLSDSGFYLCAWSAGQGIQETQYFGPGTRLLVL.

V gene TRBV6-5 combines with J gene TRBJ1-4, with TRBD1 identical over 9 bases. Looked up from germline, CDR1 is MNHEY and CDR2 is SVGAGI. The CDR3 totals 15 residues. With V trimmed by 6 bases and J by 8 bases, 10 bases remained unmatched. In DNA, the CDR3 is TGTGCCAGCAGAGGGACCGGGACAGGGTTAGAAAAACTGTTTTTT. The encoded protein is CASRGTGTGLEKLFF.

J is TRBJ1-3 and V is TRBV19, with 7 bases lining up with TRBD1. The CDR3 has 14 amino acids. The J segment lost 3 bases and the V segment lost 6 bases, leaving 5 bases of the junction unmatched. CDR1 LNHDA and CDR2 SQIVND come from the germline V gene (reference sequence). The CDR3 sequence: CASSPRGRGNTIYF. Here the CDR3 DNA reads TGTGCCAGTAGCCCGAGGGGGCGTGGAAACACCATATATTTT.

The chain combines TRBV5-8 with TRBJ2-4; TRBD1 is a possible D gene (6 bases). V shed 3 bases and J shed 4 bases, with 14 bases lying between them. This CDR3 spans 15 amino acids. Germline loops: CDR1 SGHTS, CDR2 YDEGEE. CDR3 loop: CASSSGTTPKNIQYF. DNA for the CDR3: TGTGCCAGCAGCTCCGGGACAACTCCTAAAAACATTCAGTACTTC.

The V and J genes are TRBV2 and TRBJ2-1, with 8 positions matching TRBD1. CDR3 length equals 17 residues. The V gene end was trimmed by 2 bases and the J gene end by 7 bases; junction bases not matched to a gene: 13. CDR1 and CDR2 from the germline V gene are SNHLY and FYNNEI. In DNA, the CDR3 is TGTGCCAGCAGTGAACTCCAGGGGGCCGGTAGGTCGAATGAGCAGTTCTTC. Its translation: CASSELQGAGRSNEQFF.

As concerns this clone: At one of its ends the junction is not consistent with the germline gene, which may arise from a read error. V is TRBV7-9 and J is TRBJ1-1; 7 positions match TRBD1. Germline CDR1 reads SEHNR; CDR2 reads FQNEAQ (reference sequence). The CDR3 is 16 residues long. CDR3 nucleotides: TGTTCCAGCAGCTGGACAGGCCCGTGGATGAACACTGAAGCTTTCTTT. It encodes CSSSWTGPWMNTEAFF. The full variable domain, completed using reference TRBV7-9 and TRBJ1-1, is DTGVSQNPRHKITKRGQNVTFRCDPISEHNRLYWYRQTLGQGPEFLTYFQNEAQLEKSRLLSDRFSAERPKGSFSTLEIQRTEQGDSAMYLCSSSWTGPWMNTEAFFGQGTRLTVV.

This clone was seen more than once but under ten times. The chain combines TRBV7-3 with TRBJ2-5, with 8 bases lining up with TRBD2. CDR3 length: 14 amino acids. Germline V gene sequence: CDR1 SGHTA, CDR2 FQGTGA. The J segment lost 5 bases and the V segment lost 4 bases, leaving 6 bases of the junction unmatched. The CDR3 DNA reads as TGTGCCAGCAGCTCGGGAGGGGCTGGGGAGACCCAGTACTTC. This sequence encodes CASSSGGAGETQYF.

V usage is TRBV28 and J usage is TRBJ2-1; 11 bases agree with TRBD2. Germline CDR1 is MDHEN and CDR2 is SYDVKM. V shed 1 base and J 8 bases; nucleotides not matched to a gene: 7. CDR3 length: 16 residues. In DNA form, the CDR3 reads TGTGCCAGCAGTTTATCCACTAGCGGGAGATGGGATGAGCAGTTCTTC. Its protein is CASSLSTSGRWDEQFF.

The chain is built from TRBV19 and TRBJ2-7; 7 bases are a match to TRBD1. Per germline, CDR1 LNHDA and CDR2 SQIVND (reference sequence). With 3 bases clipped from V and 6 bases from J, the junction kept 5 bases outside the gene matches. The CDR3 runs 13 residues. The CDR3, as DNA: TGTGCCAGTAGTATTTTCGCAGGGGGCGAGCAGTACTTC. Translated, it gives CASSIFAGGEQYF.

Remarks on this clone: Other DNA sequences within the sample encode an identical CDR3. This chain links TRBV6-5 with TRBJ2-6; no reliable D call. The CDR3 extends over 16 amino acids. The V end lost 0 bases, the J end lost 0 bases, and 6 bases lay between the germline ends. The germline V gene encodes CDR1 MNHEY and CDR2 SVGAGI. The CDR3 loop reads CASSYSRVSGANVLTF. As DNA, the CDR3 is TGTGCCAGCAGTTACTCGAGAGTCTCTGGGGCCAACGTCCTGACTTTC.

The V and J genes are TRBV6-5 and TRBJ1-2, with 7 bases identical to TRBD1. The V segment lost 5 bases and the J segment 6 bases; nucleotides outside the gene matches: 12. Germline loops: CDR1 MNHEY, CDR2 SVGAGI. This CDR3 contains 15 residues. This CDR3 reads CASSRTDRALDGYTF. The CDR3 region has the DNA TGTGCCAGCAGTAGAACCGACAGGGCGTTGGATGGCTACACCTTC.

The chain carries TRBV30 and TRBJ2-5, with 9 bases lining up with TRBD2. CDR3 length equals 14 residues. CDR1 and CDR2 from the germline V gene are GTSNPN and SVGIG (reference sequence). V lost 1 base to trimming and J lost 4 bases; unmatched junction nucleotides: 4. The CDR3 reads CAWSDLAGTETQYF. The CDR3 DNA sequence: TGTGCCTGGAGTGATCTAGCGGGAACAGAGACCCAGTACTTC.

This clone was recorded once. This rearrangement joins TRBV10-1 to TRBJ1-2; a possible D gene is TRBD1 (5 bases). V shed 6 bases and J shed 5 bases, with 13 bases lying between them. This CDR3 contains 13 residues. CDR1 and CDR2 from the germline V gene are WNHNN and SYGVQD (reference sequence). The CDR3 sequence: CASSRDLWYGYTF. CDR3 in DNA: TGCGCCAGCAGCAGGGATCTCTGGTATGGCTACACCTTC.

CDR3 sequence: CASSLMTGSGELFF. The CDR3 nucleotides read TGTGCCAGCAGCTTAATGACGGGGTCCGGGGAGCTGTTTTTT. This rearrangement joins TRBV7-2 to TRBJ2-2; TRBD2 might be the D (5 bases). Germline V gives CDR1 SGHTA, CDR2 FQGNSA. The CDR3 consists of 14 residues. Trimming took off 2 bases at V and 6 bases at J, with 10 bases between the two ends.

The chain employs TRBV15 and TRBJ2-5, with TRBD2 matching over 8 bases. This CDR3 region has 16 residues. Germline CDR1 reads LNHNV; CDR2 reads YYDKDF (reference sequence). J gave up 4 bases and V 4 bases, and 11 bases lay outside the gene matches. CDR3 sequence reads: CATSTWSGGLRETQYF. The CDR3 DNA sequence: TGTGCCACCAGCACGTGGAGCGGGGGCCTACGAGAGACCCAGTACTTC.

The gene calls are TRBV7-2 and TRBJ1-2, with TRBD1 matching over 8 bases. Trimming cost V 0 bases and J 7 bases; bases outside gene matches: 10. CDR1 and CDR2 (germline): SGHTA, FQGNSA. This CDR3 is built from 16 residues. The DNA of the CDR3 is TGTGCCAGCAGCTTAGCTTTTCAGGGGGCGGTGGGTGGCTACACCTTC. Amino acids: CASSLAFQGAVGGYTF.

The V and J genes are TRBV19 and TRBJ2-1; D might be TRBD1 (5 bases). V dropped 6 bases and J dropped 2 bases, with 17 bases sitting between them. CDR1 and CDR2 (germline): LNHDA, SQIVND (reference sequence). The CDR3 has 16 residues. The DNA of the CDR3 is TGTGCCAGTAGCAGCCCGGTGGCAGGGCCCTACAATGAGCAGTTCTTC. It translates to CASSSPVAGPYNEQFF.

This chain uses TRBV29-1 with TRBJ2-7; D ambiguous. With 7 bases removed from V and 4 bases from J, the gap between germline ends came to 11 bases. CDR3 length: 11 residues. CDR1 SQVTM and CDR2 ANQGSEA come from the germline V gene. This CDR3 reads CSARYEYEQYF. The CDR3 DNA reads as TGCAGCGCTCGGTATGAATACGAGCAGTACTTC.

The rearrangement joins TRBV4-3 to TRBJ1-4; D is perhaps TRBD1 (5 bases). V was clipped by 0 bases and J by 1 base, with 12 bases between them. CDR1 is LGHNA and CDR2 is YSLEER in the germline V gene. This CDR3 spans 17 amino acids. The CDR3 DNA follows: TGCGCCAGCAGCCAAGAGGGGGGGTGGGAAACTAATGAAAAACTGTTTTTT. Protein product: CASSQEGGWETNEKLFF.

This clone was seen a few times. The V call is TRBV29-1, the J call TRBJ2-7; a weak D match, TRBD1 (5 bases). CDR1 and CDR2 (germline): SQVTM, ANQGSEA. V dropped 6 bases and J dropped 0 bases, with 9 bases sitting between them. The CDR3 consists of 12 residues. The CDR3 DNA follows: TGCAGCGTGCGACAGAGCTCCTACGAGCAGTACTTC. Its protein product is CSVRQSSYEQYF.